A single sample gave rise to the 21 T cell receptor beta chains below, sequenced in a study of shared clonotypes between healthy human individuals. Repertoires were generated with immunoSEQ multiplex PCR, while TCRdb's copy carries only in-frame clones and drops some. The data contain millions of clones, 90% to 95% of them seen just once; the ten biggest clones take up roughly 0.13%. Sequenced material: naive CD4+ T cells sorted from blood. Subset: CD45RA+ positively selected. The receptors were sampled from a man between 18 and 29 years old in good health.

As to this clone: The same CDR3 also results from other DNA sequences found in this sample. V gene TRBV9 combines with J gene TRBJ1-2, with 10 positions matching TRBD1. The germline gives CDR1 SGDLS, CDR2 YYNGEE. V lost 0 bases to trimming and J lost 3 bases; unmatched junction nucleotides: 2. This CDR3 region has 15 residues. This CDR3 reads CASSVGDRGDYGYTF. CDR3 coding DNA: TGTGCCAGCAGCGTAGGGGACAGGGGAGACTATGGCTACACCTTC.

This clone was recorded only once. CDR3 protein: CASSELPSGNNEQFF. Written as DNA, the CDR3 is TGTGCCAGCAGTGAATTGCCTAGCGGGAACAATGAGCAGTTCTTC. The chain recombines TRBV25-1 with TRBJ2-1, with 9 bases identical to TRBD2. The length of the CDR3 is 15 residues. CDR1 MGHDK and CDR2 SYGVNS come from the germline V gene. The ends lost 1 base at V and 5 bases at J; junction bases unmatched: 3.

CDR3 DNA sequence: TGTGCCAGCAGCCTAAGACTAGCGGGAGATGTAGATACGCAGTATTTT. Its translation: CASSLRLAGDVDTQYF. This rearrangement joins TRBV25-1 to TRBJ2-3; 12 positions agree with TRBD2. Germline trimming cut 6 bases from V and 5 bases from J; bases unmatched to any gene: 9. Germline V gives CDR1 MGHDK, CDR2 SYGVNS. CDR3 size: 16 residues.

The chain has TRBV6-5 and TRBJ1-1; 7 positions match TRBD1. V lost 6 bases and J lost 0; bases outside the gene matches: 7. Germline CDR1 is MNHEY and CDR2 is SVGAGI. This CDR3 has 15 amino acids. The CDR3 loop reads CASRAGQIMNTEAFF. The CDR3 region has the DNA TGTGCCAGCAGGGCGGGACAGATCATGAACACTGAAGCTTTCTTT.

The chain recombines TRBV7-9 with TRBJ1-3; possible D gene TRBD1, 5 bases. Germline-derived CDR1 and CDR2 are SEHNR and FQNEAQ (reference sequence). This CDR3 comprises 15 residues. V was cut by 5 bases and J by 2 bases, with 13 bases left in between. CDR3 coding DNA: TGTGCCAGCAGCGGATCCGGGACGGCTGGAAACACCATATATTTT. It is translated as CASSGSGTAGNTIYF.

The chain couples TRBV6-5 to TRBJ1-2; D gene unclear. The CDR3 has 13 amino acids. V lost 7 bases and J 2 bases, leaving 11 bases between the germline ends. Looked up from germline, CDR1 is MNHEY and CDR2 is SVGAGI. The CDR3, as DNA: TGTGCCAGCAAATTGACGTTCAACTATGGCTACACCTTC. Translation gives CASKLTFNYGYTF.

The J gene is TRBJ2-5, the V gene TRBV10-2, with D perhaps TRBD1 or TRBD2 (6 bases each). The CDR3 runs 15 residues. Trimming stripped 7 bases from V and 0 bases from J, with 15 bases between. Germline V gene lookup returns CDR1 WSHSY and CDR2 SAAADI. The CDR3 DNA reads TGCGCCAGCAATATACAGGGACTTCACCAAGAGACCCAGTACTTC. Protein sequence: CASNIQGLHQETQYF.

The chain couples TRBV4-1 to TRBJ2-3, with 11 positions matching TRBD2. Germline V lookup: CDR1 MGHRA, CDR2 YSYEKL. V was pared by 0 bases and J by 2 bases, with 4 bases of the junction left unmatched. This CDR3 has 17 amino acids. CDR3 sequence: CASSQEPSGGYTDTQYF. The CDR3 region has the DNA TGCGCCAGCAGCCAAGAACCTAGCGGGGGGTACACAGATACGCAGTATTTT.

J is TRBJ2-3 and V is TRBV2; 9 bases are shared with TRBD2. Germline trimming cut 6 bases from V and 6 bases from J; bases unmatched to any gene: 10. The CDR3 length is 15 residues. Germline V gene data show CDR1 as SNHLY and CDR2 as FYNNEI. The CDR3 DNA sequence: TGTGCCAGCAGAGCTAGCGGGGCGCCAGGGGATACGCAGTATTTT. Translating gives CASRASGAPGDTQYF.

The chain joins TRBV6-6 to TRBJ1-5, with TRBD1 as a possible D gene (6 bases). V was clipped by 6 bases and J by 1 base, with 13 bases between them. The V gene's germline CDR1 is MNHNY and CDR2 SVGAGI (reference sequence). This CDR3 spans 15 amino acids. CDR3 residues: CASREPGQSNQPQHF. In nucleotides, the CDR3 is TGTGCCAGCAGGGAACCGGGACAAAGCAATCAGCCCCAGCATTTT.

The CDR3 bases are TGCGCCAGCAGCTTGTGGGCTAGCGGGCACTACGAGCAGTACTTC. It codes for CASSLWASGHYEQYF. The chain couples TRBV5-1 to TRBJ2-7, with 8 bases that match TRBD2. The germline CDR1 and CDR2 sequences are SGHRS and YFSETQ. V dropped 1 base and J dropped 3; count of bases not matched to a gene: 6. This CDR3 has 15 amino acids.

Note on this clone: Different DNA sequences within this sample yield the same CDR3. The chain combines TRBV5-1 with TRBJ1-1; 9 nucleotides match TRBD1. This CDR3 has 13 amino acids. J lost 3 bases, V lost 4 bases, and 1 base had no gene match. The V gene's germline CDR1 is SGHRS and CDR2 YFSETQ. The CDR3: CASSRTGDTEAFF. Written as DNA, the CDR3 is TGCGCCAGCAGCCGGACAGGGGACACTGAAGCTTTCTTT.

V usage is TRBV6-1 and J usage is TRBJ1-1; 11 nucleotides line up with TRBD1. There are 13 residues in the CDR3. After removal of 6 bases from V and 7 bases from J, the junction contained 4 bases not matched to a gene. CDR1 and CDR2 from the germline V gene are MNHNS and SASEGT. The DNA of the CDR3 is TGTGCCAGCAGACGGACAGGGGGCAATGAAGCTTTCTTT. Protein product: CASRRTGGNEAFF.

This chain joins TRBV29-1 and TRBJ2-5; D is perhaps TRBD1 (6 bases). Trimming removed 7 bases at V and 2 bases at J, with 17 bases between. Germline CDR1 and CDR2: SQVTM and ANQGSEA. The CDR3 length is 14 residues. The CDR3 region is CSGTSGVSQETQYF. The CDR3 nucleotides read TGCAGCGGTACGTCAGGGGTCTCACAAGAGACCCAGTACTTC. Complete variable domain (other parts from reference TRBV29-1 and TRBJ2-5): SAVISQKPSRDICQRGTSLTIQCQVDSQVTMMFWYRQQPGQSLTLIATANQGSEATYESGFVIDKFPISRPNLTFSTLTVSNMSPEDSSIYLCSGTSGVSQETQYFGPGTRLLVL.

The chain is built from TRBV6-5 and TRBJ2-3; tentatively, D is TRBD2 (5 bases). The CDR3 totals 16 residues. CDR1 is MNHEY, CDR2 SVGAGI, per germline. V lost 0 bases and J lost 0, with 10 bases in between. The CDR3 loop reads CASSYSSGASTDTQYF. DNA of the CDR3: TGTGCCAGCAGTTACTCCAGCGGAGCTAGCACAGATACGCAGTATTTT.

With respect to this clone: The same CDR3 can be traced to other DNA sequences in this sample. The chain is built from TRBV6-5 and TRBJ1-5, with TRBD1 identical over 7 bases. The CDR3 sequence is 13 residues long. The germline V gene has CDR1 MNHEY and CDR2 SVGAGI. V gave up 9 bases and J gave up 6 bases; unmatched junction bases: 8. The CDR3 sequence is CASRRQGGQPQHF. The CDR3 DNA is TGTGCCAGTAGAAGACAGGGAGGTCAGCCCCAGCATTTT.

The chain couples TRBV5-6 to TRBJ2-7; TRBD1 matches at 7 bases. V trimming: 4 bases; J trimming: 1 base; junction bases outside the gene matches: 2. This CDR3 contains 13 residues. CDR1 and CDR2 from the germline V gene are SGHDT and YYEEEE. The CDR3 DNA follows: TGTGCCAGCAGCCGGGGACAGTCCTACGAGCAGTACTTC. Its protein is CASSRGQSYEQYF.

The CDR3 here is CAWTRQGKRSDTQYF. The CDR3 region has the DNA TGTGCCTGGACTAGACAGGGGAAGAGATCAGATACGCAGTATTTT. The V gene is TRBV30, the J gene TRBJ2-3; 8 bases map to TRBD1. The germline gives CDR1 GTSNPN, CDR2 SVGIG (reference sequence). V lost 4 bases, J lost 4 bases, and 10 bases stayed unmatched. The CDR3 sequence is 15 residues long. Supplemented by reference TRBV30 and TRBJ2-3, the full variable domain reads SQTIHQWPATLVQPVGSPLSLECTVEGTSNPNLYWYRQAAGRGLQLLFYSVGIGQISSEVPQNLSASRPQDRQFILSSKKLLLSDSGFYLCAWTRQGKRSDTQYFGPGTRLTVL.

V is TRBV10-3 and J is TRBJ2-3, with D tentatively TRBD2 (6 bases). Germline V gene sequence: CDR1 ENHRY, CDR2 SYGVKD. This CDR3 contains 14 residues. V lost 3 bases to trimming and J lost 1 base, with 8 bases between them. CDR3 sequence reads: CAISDREGTDTQYF. The CDR3 DNA sequence: TGTGCCATCAGTGACAGGGAGGGCACAGATACGCAGTATTTT.

The rearrangement links TRBV11-2 to TRBJ2-2; D uncertain. V lost 5 bases, J lost 6 bases, and 7 bases lay in between. CDR3 length: 12 residues. In germline, CDR1 is SGHAT, CDR2 FQNNGV. This chain's CDR3 is CASSPGPGELFF. In DNA, the CDR3 is TGTGCCAGCAGCCCCGGCCCCGGGGAGCTGTTTTTT.

The chain carries TRBV9 and TRBJ2-1; no clear D gene. The germline CDR1 and CDR2 sequences are SGDLS and YYNGEE. This CDR3 region has 15 residues. Trimming took off 3 bases at V and 11 bases at J, with 21 bases between the two ends. The DNA of the CDR3 is TGTGCCAGCAGCGCCCTACTGGGAACTCAGACCCAGCAGTTCTTC. The encoded protein is CASSALLGTQTQQFF. The variable domain in full, with the rest retrieved from reference TRBV9 and TRBJ2-1, is DSGVTQTPKHLITATGQRVTLRCSPRSGDLSVYWYQQSLDQGLQFLIQYYNGEERAKGNILERFSAQQFPDLHSELNLSSLELGDSALYFCASSALLGTQTQQFFGPGTRLTVL.